The 10 T cell receptor beta chains listed next were all sequenced from one sample in a study of PD-1 blockade in classical Hodgkin lymphoma. Described time point: cycle 4 day 1 (C4D1), after more than five weeks of nivolumab. After autologous stem cell transplantation all patients relapsed, and prior brentuximab vedotin exposure differed between cohorts. The assay was immunoSEQ multiplex PCR, and TCRdb's table has in-frame clones only and misses some. The table includes roughly 50,000 clones, around 90% detected once. This specimen consisted of peripheral blood mononuclear cells (PBMCs), obtained before the fourth cycle of nivolumab. These receptors were taken from a human donor with classical Hodgkin lymphoma.

The chain is built from TRBV6-6 and TRBJ2-5, with D tentatively TRBD2 (6 bases). Germline loops: CDR1 MNHNY, CDR2 SVGAGI (reference sequence). The CDR3 runs to 16 residues. V shed 7 bases and J shed 3 bases, with 21 bases lying between them. CDR3 residues: CASNINSGLGEETQYF. In nucleotides, the CDR3 is TGTGCCAGCAATATCAATTCGGGACTCGGGGAAGAGACCCAGTACTTC.

This chain connects TRBV5-8 to TRBJ2-7, with 16 bases that match TRBD2. Germline CDR1 SGHTS, CDR2 YDEGEE. The CDR3 covers 17 residues. J gave up 5 bases and V 5 bases, and 10 bases lay outside the gene matches. CDR3 DNA: TGTGCCAGCAGGGGCGTGGGGACTAGCGGGAGGGTCGACGAGCAGTACTTC. Encoded protein: CASRGVGTSGRVDEQYF.

The CDR3 DNA is TGTGCCTTCCAGAGGCAGGTTCCCTACGAGCAGTACTTC. This gives the protein CAFQRQVPYEQYF. This chain connects TRBV30 to TRBJ2-5; D gene unclear. The J call may be in error: the DNA end matches TRBJ2-7 better. Looked up from germline, CDR1 is GTSNPN and CDR2 is SVGIG (reference sequence). This CDR3 has 13 residues.

This clone was detected a few times. J is TRBJ1-2 and V is TRBV10-1, with D possibly TRBD1 on 6 matching bases. Germline V gene lookup returns CDR1 WNHNN and CDR2 SYGVQD (reference sequence). Trimming left V 10 bases short and J 6 bases short, with 21 bases between. This CDR3 is built from 14 residues. The CDR3 coding sequence is TGCGCCATCCCGGACAGCCACGGGATAAATGGCTACACCTTC. Residues: CAIPDSHGINGYTF.

The V and J genes are TRBV4-2 and TRBJ2-7; 7 nucleotides match TRBD1. From germline, CDR1 is LGHNA and CDR2 YNFKEQ. The CDR3 extends over 16 amino acids. With V trimmed by 0 bases and J by 0 bases, 5 bases remained unmatched. As DNA, the CDR3 is TGTGCCAGCAGCCAAGAAGAGGGGGCTTACTCCTACGAGCAGTACTTC. Protein sequence: CASSQEEGAYSYEQYF.

DNA for the CDR3: TGCGCCAGCAGCGACCAGGGAACTGAAGCTTTCTTT. It codes for CASSDQGTEAFF. The chain carries TRBV5-1 and TRBJ1-1, with a weak D call TRBD1 (5 bases). The CDR3 length is 12 residues. The V gene lost 4 bases and the J gene lost 5 bases, with 9 bases spanning the gap. Germline assignment: CDR1 SGHRS and CDR2 YFSETQ.

J is TRBJ1-6 and V is TRBV9; TRBD1 aligns across 7 bases. The CDR3 spans 15 residues. Germline V CDR1 and CDR2: SGDLS, YYNGEE. After removal of 3 bases from V and 3 bases from J, the junction contained 3 bases not matched to a gene. CDR3 in amino acids: CASSGRDSYNSPLHF. In nucleotides, the CDR3 is TGTGCCAGCAGCGGAAGGGACAGCTATAATTCACCCCTCCACTTT. Variable domain in full (rest from reference TRBV9 and TRBJ1-6): DSGVTQTPKHLITATGQRVTLRCSPRSGDLSVYWYQQSLDQGLQFLIQYYNGEERAKGNILERFSAQQFPDLHSELNLSSLELGDSALYFCASSGRDSYNSPLHFGNGTRLTVT.

This chain uses TRBV7-9 with TRBJ2-1; D unclear. Germline CDR1 and CDR2: SEHNR and FQNEAQ (reference sequence). The CDR3 runs 17 residues. Trimming shortened V by 2 bases and J by 6 bases, and 20 bases separated the two germline ends. This CDR3 is CASSLIEFGRILNEQFF. For the CDR3, the DNA is TGTGCCAGCAGCTTAATCGAGTTCGGACGCATTCTCAATGAGCAGTTCTTC.

The V gene is TRBV6-5, the J gene TRBJ2-1, with TRBD2 matching over 9 bases. The CDR3 runs to 15 residues. Germline V CDR1 and CDR2: MNHEY, SVGAGI. V shed 9 bases, J shed 2 bases, and the junction held 8 bases outside the gene matches. CDR3: CASRRAGGPYNEQFF. CDR3 nucleotides: TGTGCCAGTCGTCGGGCGGGAGGGCCCTACAATGAGCAGTTCTTC.

The V call is TRBV4-1, the J call TRBJ1-5, with a weak D call TRBD1 (6 bases). CDR1 and CDR2 from the germline V gene are MGHRA and YSYEKL. V was cut by 0 bases and J by 4 bases, with 19 bases left in between. This CDR3 contains 18 residues. CDR3 amino acids: CASSQDGGRGAPNQPQHF. The CDR3 DNA reads as TGCGCCAGCAGCCAAGACGGGGGGAGGGGGGCGCCTAATCAGCCCCAGCATTTT.